A selection of T cell receptor beta chains follows, all from one sample in a study of cytomegalovirus exposure and HLA in healthy donors. Method: immunoSEQ multiplex PCR; TCRdb's copy keeps in-frame clones and lacks some. Of roughly 150,000 clones in the sample, 80% to 85% are singletons; the top ten hold 9.5% to 13%. Material: PBMCs. The receptors shown here come from a man aged 25-40 years in good health and CMV-seropositive. Each CDR3 is given with its conserved first and last residue. The order of the fields is clone size, D gene, V gene, J gene, CDR3 DNA, CDR3 protein. A D gene is named only where the DNA matches it firmly. The size field is filled for only some rows; it gives once, few, many or a size class.

clone size: once
D gene: TRBD1
V gene: TRBV19
J gene: TRBJ2-7
CDR3 DNA: TGTGCCAGTAGTGTTACAGGGGGCCTGGGTGTGGAGCAGTACTTC
CDR3 protein: CASSVTGGLGVEQYF

clone size: NA
D gene: NA
V gene: TRBV6-6
J gene: TRBJ2-7
CDR3 DNA: TGTGCCAGCAGGGTACGGGAAAACGTAGGCGAGCAGTACTTC
CDR3 protein: CASRVRENVGEQYF

clone size: NA
D gene: TRBD1
V gene: TRBV6-5
J gene: TRBJ1-2
CDR3 DNA: TGTGCCAGCAGAAGAGACAGGGGCTATGGCTACACCTTC
CDR3 protein: CASRRDRGYGYTF

clone size: NA
D gene: NA
V gene: TRBV28
J gene: TRBJ2-7
CDR3 DNA: TGTGCCAGCACCCCGGGAGGGACAGCTTCCTACGAGCAGTACTTC
CDR3 protein: CASTPGGTASYEQYF

clone size: NA
D gene: TRBD1
V gene: TRBV18
J gene: TRBJ1-2
CDR3 DNA: TGTGCCAGCTCACCAACAGGGGTGGATGGCTACACCTTC
CDR3 protein: CASSPTGVDGYTF

clone size: NA
D gene: TRBD1
V gene: TRBV6-1
J gene: TRBJ2-3
CDR3 DNA: TGTGCCAGCAGTGAAGGACAGGGACCGAGCACAGATACGCAGTATTTT
CDR3 protein: CASSEGQGPSTDTQYF

clone size: NA
D gene: NA
V gene: TRBV4-3
J gene: TRBJ1-1
CDR3 DNA: TGCGCCAGCAGCTACAGGCTCCAAAGATTGCTAAAAGACATGAACACTGAAGCTTTCTTT
CDR3 protein: CASSYRLQRLLKDMNTEAFF

clone size: once
D gene: NA
V gene: TRBV6-6
J gene: TRBJ2-1
CDR3 DNA: TGTGCCAGCAGTTACTCGACTGGGAATGAGCAGTTCTTC
CDR3 protein: CASSYSTGNEQFF

clone size: NA
D gene: NA
V gene: TRBV7-3
J gene: TRBJ1-3
CDR3 DNA: TGTGCCAGCAGCTTACAGGGTAGTTCTGGAAACACCATATATTTT
CDR3 protein: CASSLQGSSGNTIYF

clone size: NA
D gene: NA
V gene: TRBV20-1
J gene: TRBJ2-7
CDR3 DNA: TGCAGTGCTACCGTTTCCTACGAGCAGTACTTC
CDR3 protein: CSATVSYEQYF

clone size: NA
D gene: TRBD2
V gene: TRBV28
J gene: TRBJ2-3
CDR3 DNA: TGTGCCAGCAGTCCGGCGGGACTAGCTGCAGATACGCAGTATTTT
CDR3 protein: CASSPAGLAADTQYF

clone size: few
D gene: NA
V gene: TRBV2
J gene: TRBJ2-7
CDR3 DNA: TGTGCCAGCAGGGAGTACGCGGCCTACGAGCAGTACTTC
CDR3 protein: CASREYAAYEQYF

clone size: NA
D gene: NA
V gene: TRBV7-2
J gene: TRBJ1-5
CDR3 DNA: TGTGCCAGCAGCCGAACGTCAGATTATAGCAATCAGCCCCAGCATTTT
CDR3 protein: CASSRTSDYSNQPQHF

clone size: NA
D gene: TRBD1
V gene: TRBV7-3
J gene: TRBJ2-1
CDR3 DNA: TGTGCCAGCAGCCTACAAGGCCCAGGGGGCGATGAGCAGTTCTTC
CDR3 protein: CASSLQGPGGDEQFF

clone size: NA
D gene: NA
V gene: TRBV9
J gene: TRBJ1-5
CDR3 DNA: TGTGCCAGCAGCGCGGCGGGGGAGGTACGGCAGCCCCAGCATTTT
CDR3 protein: CASSAAGEVRQPQHF

clone size: once
D gene: NA
V gene: TRBV19
J gene: TRBJ1-4
CDR3 DNA: TGTGCCAGTAGTATAGATCCCGCGAGGGCTAATGAAAAACTGTTTTTT
CDR3 protein: CASSIDPARANEKLFF

clone size: NA
D gene: NA
V gene: TRBV6-5
J gene: TRBJ1-4
CDR3 DNA: TGTGCCAGCAGCGACGGGGGGGATGAAAAACTGTTTTTT
CDR3 protein: CASSDGGDEKLFF

clone size: NA
D gene: NA
V gene: TRBV9
J gene: TRBJ2-3
CDR3 DNA: TGTGCCAGCAGCCCCTGGGGGAGGCATGGGGATACGCAGTATTTT
CDR3 protein: CASSPWGRHGDTQYF

clone size: few
D gene: TRBD1
V gene: TRBV11-1
J gene: TRBJ2-3
CDR3 DNA: TGTGCCAGCAGCTTATCAGGACAGGGCACAGATACGCAGTATTTT
CDR3 protein: CASSLSGQGTDTQYF

clone size: NA
D gene: TRBD1
V gene: TRBV6-5
J gene: TRBJ2-7
CDR3 DNA: TGTGCCAGCAGCTTTACAGGGGACGAGCAGTACTTC
CDR3 protein: CASSFTGDEQYF

clone size: NA
D gene: TRBD1
V gene: TRBV19
J gene: TRBJ1-2
CDR3 DNA: TGTGCCAGCCGTTGGGGACAGGGGAACTATGGCTACACCTTC
CDR3 protein: CASRWGQGNYGYTF

clone size: NA
D gene: TRBD2
V gene: TRBV19
J gene: TRBJ2-7
CDR3 DNA: TGTGCCAGTAGTATTACGGGCGGGAGAGCCGCCGACGAGCAGTACTTC
CDR3 protein: CASSITGGRAADEQYF

clone size: few
D gene: NA
V gene: TRBV18
J gene: TRBJ2-7
CDR3 DNA: TGTGCCAGCTCACCACGGGCTAGCGTCCACGAGCAGTACTTC
CDR3 protein: CASSPRASVHEQYF

clone size: NA
D gene: TRBD1
V gene: TRBV30
J gene: TRBJ1-2
CDR3 DNA: TGTGCCTGGAGTAAGGGGACAGGGGTCCCGCCTGCCTATGGCTACACCTTC
CDR3 protein: CAWSKGTGVPPAYGYTF

clone size: NA
D gene: NA
V gene: TRBV11-3
J gene: TRBJ2-3
CDR3 DNA: TGTGCCAGCAGCTTAGAGAGGGCAGATACGCAGTATTTT
CDR3 protein: CASSLERADTQYF

clone size: NA
D gene: TRBD1
V gene: TRBV28
J gene: TRBJ2-7
CDR3 DNA: TGTGCCAGCACTAGGACAGGGGGCTCCTACGAGCAGTACTTC
CDR3 protein: CASTRTGGSYEQYF

clone size: once
D gene: TRBD1
V gene: TRBV11-3
J gene: TRBJ2-7
CDR3 DNA: TGTGCCAGCAGCCTAGGACAGGGAAGCGAGCAGTACTTC
CDR3 protein: CASSLGQGSEQYF

clone size: NA
D gene: TRBD1
V gene: TRBV4-1
J gene: TRBJ1-2
CDR3 DNA: TGCGCCAGCAGCCAAGTCGGGGACAGGGGAGAAAGCTACACCTTC
CDR3 protein: CASSQVGDRGESYTF

clone size: NA
D gene: TRBD2
V gene: TRBV29-1
J gene: TRBJ2-5
CDR3 DNA: TGCAGCGTTGGGTCGGGAGGGGGAGAGACCCAGTACTTC
CDR3 protein: CSVGSGGGETQYF

clone size: NA
D gene: TRBD2
V gene: TRBV6-1
J gene: TRBJ2-1
CDR3 DNA: TGTGCCAGCCAGACTAGCGGAGGCTCCTACAATGAGCAGTTCTTC
CDR3 protein: CASQTSGGSYNEQFF

clone size: NA
D gene: TRBD1
V gene: TRBV19
J gene: TRBJ1-1
CDR3 DNA: TGTGCCAGTAACCACCGGGACAGGGCCGGCACTGAAGCTTTCTTT
CDR3 protein: CASNHRDRAGTEAFF

clone size: NA
D gene: TRBD2
V gene: TRBV6-1
J gene: TRBJ2-3
CDR3 DNA: TGTGCCAGCGCCCGGGGAGGGAACACAGATACGCAGTATTTT
CDR3 protein: CASARGGNTDTQYF

clone size: NA
D gene: NA
V gene: TRBV29-1
J gene: TRBJ1-2
CDR3 DNA: TGCAGCGTTGGAAACAGGGACTATGGCTACACCTTC
CDR3 protein: CSVGNRDYGYTF

clone size: once
D gene: NA
V gene: TRBV28
J gene: TRBJ1-2
CDR3 DNA: TGTGCCAGCATGAAAACCGGGGACTATGGCTACACCTTC
CDR3 protein: CASMKTGDYGYTF

clone size: NA
D gene: TRBD1
V gene: TRBV7-6
J gene: TRBJ1-5
CDR3 DNA: TGTGCCAGCAGCTTGGGGACACAGGGGCCCGTGACTTTGCATTTT
CDR3 protein: CASSLGTQGPVTLHF

clone size: NA
D gene: TRBD1
V gene: TRBV28
J gene: TRBJ1-1
CDR3 DNA: TGTGCCAGCAGTCCGAGTGGGACAGGGATTTCTGAAGCTTTCTTT
CDR3 protein: CASSPSGTGISEAFF

clone size: NA
D gene: NA
V gene: TRBV29-1
J gene: TRBJ2-5
CDR3 DNA: TGCAGCGTACAGGCCCGGGCCTCCCTTTACCAAGAGACCCAGTACTTC
CDR3 protein: CSVQARASLYQETQYF

clone size: NA
D gene: NA
V gene: TRBV4-1
J gene: TRBJ2-1
CDR3 DNA: TGCGCCAGCAGCCAAGATCCGGCGGGTGAGCAGTTCTTC
CDR3 protein: CASSQDPAGEQFF

clone size: few
D gene: NA
V gene: TRBV28
J gene: TRBJ1-2
CDR3 DNA: TGTGCCAGCAGTCTCAGGGGCTACACCTTC
CDR3 protein: CASSLRGYTF

clone size: NA
D gene: TRBD1
V gene: TRBV7-2
J gene: TRBJ1-1
CDR3 DNA: TGTGCCAGCAGCTCAGTGACAGGGGTCACTGAAGCTTTCTTT
CDR3 protein: CASSSVTGVTEAFF

clone size: NA
D gene: TRBD1
V gene: TRBV6-5
J gene: TRBJ1-3
CDR3 DNA: TGTGCCAGCAGTCCAAGACAGGGGCTAGGGGACACCATATATTTT
CDR3 protein: CASSPRQGLGDTIYF

clone size: once
D gene: NA
V gene: TRBV30
J gene: TRBJ1-4
CDR3 DNA: TGTGCCTCCCATCACGGAGATGAAAAACTGTTTTTT
CDR3 protein: CASHHGDEKLFF

clone size: NA
D gene: TRBD1
V gene: TRBV25-1
J gene: TRBJ2-2
CDR3 DNA: TGTGCCAGCAGTGGGACAGGGGCAGGTGGTACCGGGGAGCTGTTTTTT
CDR3 protein: CASSGTGAGGTGELFF

clone size: NA
D gene: NA
V gene: TRBV28
J gene: TRBJ1-5
CDR3 DNA: TGTGCCAGCAGTTTATCACCAGGGGATCAGCATTTT
CDR3 protein: CASSLSPGDQHF

clone size: NA
D gene: TRBD1
V gene: TRBV10-3
J gene: TRBJ2-2
CDR3 DNA: TGTGCCATCAGTGAGTCCTTGGACAGGGGGACCGGGGAGCTGTTTTTT
CDR3 protein: CAISESLDRGTGELFF

clone size: NA
D gene: NA
V gene: TRBV19
J gene: TRBJ2-1
CDR3 DNA: TGTGCCAGTGGCGAGGGTTTAGAGGTTGAGCAGTTCTTC
CDR3 protein: CASGEGLEVEQFF

clone size: NA
D gene: NA
V gene: TRBV6-1
J gene: TRBJ2-1
CDR3 DNA: TGTGCCAGCAGCGTCCTCAATGAGCAGTTCTTC
CDR3 protein: CASSVLNEQFF

clone size: NA
D gene: NA
V gene: TRBV6-5
J gene: TRBJ2-5
CDR3 DNA: TGTGCCAGCAGTTACGCATGGAGCCCGGAGACCCAGTACTTC
CDR3 protein: CASSYAWSPETQYF

clone size: NA
D gene: NA
V gene: TRBV2
J gene: TRBJ2-7
CDR3 DNA: TGTGCCAGCAGTGTCGACAGGAACGAGCAGTACTTC
CDR3 protein: CASSVDRNEQYF

clone size: NA
D gene: TRBD2
V gene: TRBV4-1
J gene: TRBJ2-7
CDR3 DNA: TGCGCCAGCAGCCAAGTCCCGACTAGCGGGAGTGTCTACGAGCAGTACTTC
CDR3 protein: CASSQVPTSGSVYEQYF

clone size: NA
D gene: TRBD1
V gene: TRBV10-3
J gene: TRBJ1-4
CDR3 DNA: TGTGCCACCACCGGACAGGTCAATGAAAAACTGTTTTTT
CDR3 protein: CATTGQVNEKLFF

clone size: NA
D gene: TRBD1
V gene: TRBV10-3
J gene: TRBJ2-3
CDR3 DNA: TGTGCCATCAGTGAGTCGGGACAGGGGAGAGGAGATACGCAGTATTTT
CDR3 protein: CAISESGQGRGDTQYF

clone size: NA
D gene: NA
V gene: TRBV4-3
J gene: TRBJ2-3
CDR3 DNA: TGCGCCAGCAGCCAAGCGATGTCAGCGACGCAGTATTTT
CDR3 protein: CASSQAMSATQYF

clone size: NA
D gene: TRBD2
V gene: TRBV7-7
J gene: TRBJ2-3
CDR3 DNA: TGTGCCAGCAGCTTAGACGGGGCCGGGGGGGCAGATACGCAGTATTTT
CDR3 protein: CASSLDGAGGADTQYF

clone size: NA
D gene: TRBD2
V gene: TRBV11-3
J gene: TRBJ2-1
CDR3 DNA: TGTGCCAGCAGCTTAGATCCGGGACTAGCGGGGGGCAATGAGCAGTTCTTC
CDR3 protein: CASSLDPGLAGGNEQFF

clone size: NA
D gene: NA
V gene: TRBV28
J gene: TRBJ1-1
CDR3 DNA: TGTGCCAGCTCCGGCGGAGGGTTTGACACTGAAGCTTTCTTT
CDR3 protein: CASSGGGFDTEAFF